This TCR beta chain was captured by sequencing in a study of blood T cell repertoires in COVID-19. This clone was observed a single time. Two consecutive negative NP/OP PCR tests, clearance, or resolved symptoms defined Cohort 3 recovery. Germline V gene data show CDR1 as MDHEN and CDR2 as SYDVKM. The V gene end was trimmed by 8 bases and the J gene end by 4 bases; junction bases not matched to a gene: 6. CDR3 length: 14 amino acids. As processed by the authors: Using reference gene primer amplification, nucleated cell counts were estimated. TCRdb keeps only in-frame clones here, not all; method: immunoSEQ multiplex PCR. D and trimming were read from the DNA, whereas the V and J calls and clone size are those reported in that table. The sample lists around 300,000 clones, around 88% occurring once.

Sample: PBMCs or T cells enriched from blood (not recorded which). The clonotype originates from a woman aged 40 to 50 who had recovered from COVID-19. The V gene is TRBV28, the J gene TRBJ1-5, with TRBD1 matching 9 bases. The CDR3 reads CASEGTGNNQPQHF. DNA of the CDR3: TGTGCCAGCGAAGGGACAGGGAATAATCAGCCCCAGCATTTT.